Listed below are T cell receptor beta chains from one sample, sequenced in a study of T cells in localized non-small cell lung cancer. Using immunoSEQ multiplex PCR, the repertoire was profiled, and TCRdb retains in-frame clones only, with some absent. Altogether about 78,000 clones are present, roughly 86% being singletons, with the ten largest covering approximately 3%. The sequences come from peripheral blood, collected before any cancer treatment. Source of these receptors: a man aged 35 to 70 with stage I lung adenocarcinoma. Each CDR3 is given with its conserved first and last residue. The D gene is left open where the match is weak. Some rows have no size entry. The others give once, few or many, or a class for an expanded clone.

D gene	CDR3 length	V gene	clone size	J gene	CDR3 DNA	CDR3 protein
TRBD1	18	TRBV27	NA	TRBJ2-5	TGTGCCAGCAGTTCTTACCCATCCGCCGGGACAGGGTTTGAGACCCAGTACTTC	CASSSYPSAGTGFETQYF
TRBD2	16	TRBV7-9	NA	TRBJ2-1	TGTGCCAGCAGCATACTAGCGGGAGCGGCCTACAATGAGCAGTTCTTC	CASSILAGAAYNEQFF
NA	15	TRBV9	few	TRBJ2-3	TGTGCCAGCAGCGTAGCTAGCGATGGGACAGATACGCAGTATTTT	CASSVASDGTDTQYF
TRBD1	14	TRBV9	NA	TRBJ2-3	TGTGCCAGCAGCGTGGGACAGGGCCCAGATACGCAGTATTTT	CASSVGQGPDTQYF
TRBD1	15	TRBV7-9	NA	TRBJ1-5	TGTGCCAGCAGCTTAGGCAGGGGGCGCGGTCAGCCCCAGCATTTT	CASSLGRGRGQPQHF
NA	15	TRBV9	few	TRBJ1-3	TGTGCCAGCAGCACCGGGGAACTGGGTGGAAACACCATATATTTT	CASSTGELGGNTIYF
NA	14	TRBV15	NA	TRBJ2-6	TGTGCCACCAGCAGAGTCTCCGGGGCCAACGTCCTGACTTTC	CATSRVSGANVLTF
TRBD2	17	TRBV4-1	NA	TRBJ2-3	TGCGCCAGCAGCCAAGCTTATAGCGGGAGGGCGACAGATACGCAGTATTTT	CASSQAYSGRATDTQYF
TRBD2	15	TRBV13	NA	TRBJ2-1	TGTGCCAGCAGCTTAGGTAGCGGGAATGTCAATGAGCAGTTCTTC	CASSLGSGNVNEQFF
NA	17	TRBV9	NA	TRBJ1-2	TGTGCCAGCAGCTCTAGCCGGGCCTCCCTTTCTAACTATGGCTACACCTTC	CASSSSRASLSNYGYTF
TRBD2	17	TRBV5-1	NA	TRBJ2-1	TGCGCCAGCAGCACGGGACTAGCGGAGGCCTCCTACAATGAGCAGTTCTTC	CASSTGLAEASYNEQFF
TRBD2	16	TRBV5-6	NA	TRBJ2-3	TGTGCCAGCAGCTTAGTCCGGGGGGTTGTGACAGATACGCAGTATTTT	CASSLVRGVVTDTQYF
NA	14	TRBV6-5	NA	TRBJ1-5	TGTGCCAGCAGTTATGGAGGGGGCAATCAGCCCCAGCATTTT	CASSYGGGNQPQHF
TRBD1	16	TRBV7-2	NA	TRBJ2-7	TGTGCCAGCAGCTTCGCTGGGGACAGGGGGAAGTACGAGCAGTACTTC	CASSFAGDRGKYEQYF
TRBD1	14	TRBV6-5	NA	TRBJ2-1	TGTGCCAGCAGTCCCGGGACAGGGAACAATGAGCAGTTCTTC	CASSPGTGNNEQFF
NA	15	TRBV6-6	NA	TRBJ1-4	TGTGCCAGCAGCTCCGGACAGACCGGGAGAGAAAAACTGTTTTTT	CASSSGQTGREKLFF